This T cell receptor beta chain was captured in a study of T cells and Merkel cell carcinoma outcomes. Broader study findings: Repertoire plus T-cell density reportedly predicted Merkel cell carcinoma outcomes.

The CDR3 runs 13 residues. The germline gives CDR1 LNHDA, CDR2 SQIVND (reference sequence). V dropped 6 bases and J dropped 1 base, with 10 bases sitting between them. Clones were sequenced by immunoSEQ multiplex PCR, and TCRdb holds only the in-frame ones, with some missing. The sample shows some 15,000 clones, about 90% of them seen only once. For this clone: Antigen unknown.

This chain links TRBV19 with TRBJ2-7; no firm D call. This receptor was obtained from a human donor with Merkel cell carcinoma. The specimen was tumor tissue from Merkel cell carcinoma. The CDR3 sequence is CASSYSPSYEQYF. The DNA for the CDR3 is TGTGCCAGTAGCTACAGCCCATCCTACGAGCAGTACTTC.